This entry features one T cell receptor beta chain sequence. Its specificity is not known. Assay: immunoSEQ multiplex PCR; the TCRdb copy retains only in-frame clones and omits some. Among about 120,000 clones listed, 90% were seen once. This CDR3 region has 13 residues. Germline CDR1 reads SGHRS; CDR2 reads YFSETQ. With 4 bases removed from V and 1 base from J, the gap between germline ends came to 8 bases. This sample is part of a study of T cell responses to AZD1222 COVID-19 vaccine. Findings and caveats of the study: Unmutated variant regions are reportedly targeted by nearly half of spike-specific TCRs. Dominant at 160-218 and 743-854, vaccine-associated CD4 TCRs also spanned spike.

Sequencing used peripheral blood, obtained on day 0 of MenACWY control vaccination. The clonotype comes from an adult in good health. The rearrangement uses TRBV5-1 and TRBJ1-1; TRBD1 might be the D (5 bases). The CDR3 nucleotides read TGCGCCAGCAGCCCGACAGCGAACACTGAAGCTTTCTTT. Its translation: CASSPTANTEAFF.